The entry below describes one T cell receptor beta chain. There is no known antigen for this receptor. One junction end disagrees with the germline gene, perhaps due to a read error. The germline V gene (reference sequence) provides CDR1 LGHDT and CDR2 YNNKEL. The CDR3 runs 13 residues from the cysteine to the phenylalanine. Here the CDR3 DNA is all that survives: 39 bases in frame from base 1. The immunoSEQ Assay, a bias-controlled multiplex PCR, was used to amplify TCRbeta CDR3 regions from genomic DNA. As for the original processing: The number of nucleated cells in each sample was estimated from the amplification of reference gene primers within the assay. To quantify the absolute abundance of each unique TCRbeta CDR3 rearrangement, sequence reads were collapsed and filtered. For each sample, productive Simpson clonality was calculated as the square root of Simpson's diversity index over productive rearrangements. TCRdb re-hosts the immuneACCESS table, in-frame sequences only. Its copies lack some clones; in the studies checked, an unresolved V gene accounts for under half of them, and the cause for the rest is not known. For V, J and clone size, that table is used; D and trimming come from the DNA. This sample comprises around 100,000 clones, approximately 90% of them detected only once. The leading ten clones occupy 15% of the sample.

This sample was taken from a study of blood T cell repertoires in COVID-19 (TCRdb year 2020). In terms of the full investigation: Samples from collaborators originated in the United States, Italy and Spain and spanned both the acute and convalescent phases of COVID-19. The material from the prospective study consisted of cDNA or gDNA derived from T cells, B-cell-depleted T cells, or PBMCs. Samples were obtained from the ongoing ImmuneRACE study (first 160 participants) and from 1,000 to 1,500 subjects provided by 6 global collaborators. HLA class I and class II types, where available, came from metadata supplied by the sample provider rather than from assay-based typing. Sample metadata almost always included a de-identified subject ID, COVID-19 status, age in years and sex. A freely available public database, intended as a resource for researchers studying the immune response to SARS-CoV-2, is where the repertoires were released. Deeply sampled blood TCRbeta repertoires from subjects exposed to, actively infected with, or recovered from COVID-19 were included in the dataset.

The investigation overall reported the following: The amount of clinical and demographic metadata varied by source and participant and was provided uncurated.

Whole blood was collected in K2EDTA tubes by collaborating institutions according to the institutions' own protocols. For TCRbeta analysis, collaborator samples were shipped as frozen whole blood, as isolated PBMCs, or as DNA extracted from either sample type. This TCR was recovered from a human donor in a cohort sampled during active COVID-19. The receptor chain draws on TRBV3-1 (or the pseudogene TRBV3-2) and TRBJ1-1; the best D guess is TRBD1, with 5 bases matching. The sample taken for sequencing was peripheral blood. CDR3 loop: CASSLRQNAEAFF. Read as DNA, the sequence is TGTGCCAGCAGCCTTCGACAGAACGCTGAAGCTTTCTTT.